This T cell receptor beta chain was obtained from a study of siplizumab effects on memory and regulatory T cells. Germline CDR1 reads MGHRA; CDR2 reads YSYEKL. The CDR3 runs 18 residues. Deletions cut 0 bases from V and 4 bases from J, with 19 bases between. With respect to this clone: The antigen is unknown.

The repertoire was sequenced with immunoSEQ multiplex PCR; TCRdb's copy has only in-frame clones and lacks some. The sample gives 100,000 or so clones, about 91% of which show up once; around 2.6% is in the top ten. Study results and limitations: About 75-95% of proliferating CD4+ or CD8+ clones had no assignable naive or memory phenotype. Siplizumab brought about a significant reduction in alloreactive sequences traceable to unstimulated CD4+ memory cells. Naive T cells were seemingly more diverse than memory cells, and major contributions to the alloresponse seemed to be made by them.

The V gene is TRBV4-1, the J gene TRBJ2-1; D possibly uses TRBD1 or TRBD2 (5 bases each). Input material: CD4+ T cells sorted from blood. The source of this sequence is a human donor in good health. Some clones in this sample may be carry-over from other donors' samples. CDR3 in amino acids: CASSQEYVRGNVYNEQFF. CDR3 bases: TGCGCCAGCAGCCAAGAGTATGTGAGGGGAAATGTTTACAATGAGCAGTTCTTC.